This T cell receptor (beta chain) stems from a study of long-term antiretroviral therapy in people with HIV. Version v3.0 of the immunoSEQ assay ran at survey level. Some clones are missing from TCRdb's copy, which holds only in-frame ones; the method was immunoSEQ multiplex PCR. The profile covers around 21,000 clones, with 81% appearing a single time and 7.2% taken by the ten largest. In its sample, this clone was seen once. Its cognate antigen is unknown. In the United States, treatment was given to all participants with HIV. Broader study findings: After ART, diversity increased yet remained lower than transplant donor controls. Versus controls, repertoires in people with HIV had narrower CDR3 length ranges.

Looked up from germline, CDR1 is MNHEY and CDR2 is SVGAGI. The CDR3 covers 11 residues. The V gene lost 11 bases and the J gene lost 4 bases, with 12 bases spanning the gap. This TCR derives from a man aged 25 to 40 with HIV. The sequencing here drew on unsorted PBMCs, taken 1.5 years after starting antiretroviral therapy. The V gene is TRBV6-5, the J gene TRBJ2-7, with a tentative D call TRBD2 (5 bases). Here the CDR3 reads CASGSSYEQYF. DNA of the CDR3: TGTGCCTCGGGGAGTTCTTACGAGCAGTACTTC.